The 28 T cell receptor beta chains in this list originate from one sample, sequenced in a study of T cell responses to AZD1222 COVID-19 vaccine (dated by TCRdb to the early 2020s). In light of the paper, this sample's time point label describes: about 28 days (+/-7) after the second vaccine dose. The method was the immunoSEQ multiplex PCR assay. The immuneACCESS repertoire file appears here via TCRdb, limited to in-frame rearrangements. These files lack a portion of the clones; in checked studies, under half of the deficit traces to unresolved V genes, and the cause of the others is not known. The sample profile shows some 71,000 clones; around 89% of them were found once. Roughly 27% of the sample rests with the top ten. The sample in question was peripheral blood, obtained 28 days after the second AZD1222 dose. These receptors all come from an adult who received the AZD1222 COVID-19 vaccine.

The chain couples TRBV6-5 to TRBJ2-1; 9 bases agree with TRBD1. The CDR3 is 13 amino acids. The germline gives CDR1 MNHEY, CDR2 SVGAGI. With 6 bases clipped from V and 12 bases from J, the junction kept 9 bases outside the gene matches. CDR3 protein: CASSFGTGRGQFF. The CDR3 DNA reads TGTGCCAGCAGCTTTGGGACAGGGAGGGGGCAGTTCTTC.

This clone was counted once. This chain uses TRBV4-1 with TRBJ2-5, with D possibly matching TRBD2 (5 bases). The CDR3 loop spans 17 amino acids. Germline CDR1 is MGHRA and CDR2 is YSYEKL. V was trimmed by 1 base and J by 0 bases, leaving 15 bases between them. The CDR3: CASSQGVQRNHQETQYF. CDR3 DNA sequence: TGCGCCAGCAGCCAAGGCGTCCAGCGGAACCACCAAGAGACCCAGTACTTC.

The chain is built from TRBV6-2 or TRBV6-3 and TRBJ2-7; 9 bases fit TRBD2. CDR3 size: 14 residues. The junction had 6 bases not matched to a gene; V was cut back by 5 bases and J by 4 bases. Germline V lookup: CDR1 MNHEY, CDR2 SVGEGT. The CDR3 here is CASSATSGWYEQYF. CDR3 DNA sequence: TGTGCCAGCAGTGCAACTAGCGGGTGGTACGAGCAGTACTTC.

The CDR3 nucleotides read TGCGCCAGCTCGTGGGGGGGCGATCCCGCGGACAATGAGCAGTTCTTC. It specifies CASSWGGDPADNEQFF. The rearrangement links TRBV4-3 to TRBJ2-1, with D tentatively TRBD2 (7 bases). V was pared by 8 bases and J by 5 bases, with 22 bases between. From germline, CDR1 is LGHNA and CDR2 YSLEER. This CDR3 contains 16 residues.

V is TRBV5-6 and J is TRBJ1-2; the D is unclear. The CDR3 has 13 residues. With 1 base removed from V and 4 bases from J, the gap between germline ends came to 8 bases. Germline loops: CDR1 SGHDT, CDR2 YYEEEE. This chain's CDR3 is CASSLPAGYGYTF. The CDR3 DNA reads TGTGCCAGCAGCTTGCCCGCGGGCTATGGCTACACCTTC.

The rearrangement uses TRBV19 and TRBJ2-7; D gene ambiguous. The ends were cut back, 5 bases at V and 10 bases at J, with 18 bases in the middle. Germline V CDR1 and CDR2: LNHDA, SQIVND (reference sequence). CDR3 length: 13 residues. DNA for the CDR3: TGTGCCAGTAGTGAAACCCCCACCACGATCCAGTACTTC. This gives the protein CASSETPTTIQYF.

This chain links TRBV29-1 with TRBJ1-2; D is uncertain. The germline gives CDR1 SQVTM, CDR2 ANQGSEA. Trimming removed 0 bases at V and 6 bases at J, with 17 bases between. The CDR3 length is 15 residues. CDR3 sequence: CSVEDSGSRNHGYTF. DNA for the CDR3: TGCAGCGTTGAAGATAGTGGCAGCCGAAATCATGGCTACACCTTC.

The chain carries TRBV7-8 and TRBJ1-1, with D perhaps matching TRBD1 (5 bases). Per the germline V gene, CDR1 is SGHVS and CDR2 is FQNEAQ. This CDR3 contains 13 residues. V was pared by 7 bases and J by 4 bases, with 13 bases between. The CDR3 coding sequence is TGTGCCAGCACCCTGGGGGGGTTCACTGAAGCTTTCTTT. Residues: CASTLGGFTEAFF.

This chain connects TRBV11-2 to TRBJ2-1, with 11 positions matching TRBD2. CDR1 SGHAT and CDR2 FQNNGV come from the germline V gene. The ends lost 3 bases at V and 4 bases at J; junction bases unmatched: 14. The CDR3 is 19 amino acids. The chain's CDR3 is CASSFTSGRARPRYNEQFF. The CDR3 DNA reads as TGTGCCAGCAGCTTTACTAGCGGGAGAGCGAGGCCGCGATACAATGAGCAGTTCTTC.

This chain uses TRBV27 with TRBJ2-1, with D maybe TRBD2 (5 bases). This CDR3 comprises 15 residues. CDR1 and CDR2 (germline): MNHEY, SMNVEV (reference sequence). Trimming stripped 3 bases from V and 7 bases from J, with 16 bases between. CDR3 nucleotides: TGTGCCAGCAGTTTTTGGGGAGAAGGTTTGAATGAGCAGTTCTTC. This gives the protein CASSFWGEGLNEQFF.

The rearrangement links TRBV13 to TRBJ1-1; D is ambiguous. The ends were cut back, 4 bases at V and 1 base at J, with 7 bases in the middle. The CDR3 covers 13 residues. The germline gives CDR1 PRHDT, CDR2 FYEKMQ (reference sequence). The CDR3 sequence: CASSSDSNTEAFF. CDR3 DNA: TGTGCCAGCAGCTCGGATTCGAACACTGAAGCTTTCTTT.

The CDR3 DNA reads TGTGCCAGCAGCCAAGGACTAGCTGGGGCCGGGGAGCTGTTTTTT. Encoded protein: CASSQGLAGAGELFF. The chain uses TRBV14 and TRBJ2-2; TRBD2 matches at 7 bases. Germline CDR1 and CDR2: SGHDN and FVKESK. The CDR3 totals 15 residues. V trimming: 1 base; J trimming: 6 bases; junction bases outside the gene matches: 5.

V usage is TRBV6-5 and J usage is TRBJ2-7; perhaps TRBD2 as D (6 bases). With 5 bases removed from V and 6 bases from J, the gap between germline ends came to 8 bases. This CDR3 comprises 11 residues. Germline V gene sequence: CDR1 MNHEY, CDR2 SVGAGI. CDR3 in DNA: TGTGCCAGCAGTACGGAGGGCGAGCAGTACTTC. Amino acids: CASSTEGEQYF.

This chain connects TRBV9 to TRBJ1-1; the D gene is possibly TRBD1 (6 bases). CDR1 SGDLS and CDR2 YYNGEE come from the germline V gene. The V end was cut by 1 base, the J end by 6 bases, with 16 bases between. The CDR3 has 15 amino acids. The CDR3 sequence: CASSVTGLQGSEAFF. Here the CDR3 DNA reads TGTGCCAGCAGCGTAACAGGGTTGCAGGGCTCTGAAGCTTTCTTT.

CDR3 DNA sequence: TGTGCCAGCAGCCCTGGGGCTAGCGGGAACTACGAGCAGTACTTC. Translating it yields CASSPGASGNYEQYF. The rearrangement uses TRBV7-2 and TRBJ2-7, with 9 bases lining up with TRBD2. CDR1 is SGHTA and CDR2 is FQGNSA in the germline V gene. With 5 bases clipped from V and 3 bases from J, the junction kept 8 bases outside the gene matches. This CDR3 comprises 15 residues.

The chain links TRBV19 to TRBJ2-7, with D hard to call. The V end was cut by 6 bases, the J end by 2 bases, with 14 bases between. CDR1 and CDR2 from the germline V gene are LNHDA and SQIVND (reference sequence). The CDR3 runs 14 residues. The CDR3 sequence: CASSNSATPYEQYF. For the CDR3, the DNA is TGTGCCAGTAGCAACAGCGCAACCCCCTACGAGCAGTACTTC.

This chain uses TRBV25-1 with TRBJ1-5; D not certain. Germline CDR1 MGHDK, CDR2 SYGVNS. V dropped 1 base and J dropped 5 bases, with 9 bases sitting between them. This CDR3 spans 14 amino acids. This CDR3 reads CASSESKGHQPQHF. In DNA, the CDR3 is TGTGCCAGCAGTGAATCCAAAGGACATCAGCCCCAGCATTTT.

V gene TRBV3-1 (or the pseudogene TRBV3-2) combines with J gene TRBJ1-3; 10 nucleotides match TRBD1. After removal of 3 bases from V and 0 bases from J, the junction contained 5 bases not matched to a gene. Germline CDR1 and CDR2: LGHDT and YNNKEL (reference sequence). CDR3 length: 17 residues. In nucleotides, the CDR3 is TGTGCCAGCAGCCAGTTGACAGGGGGCCTCTCTGGAAACACCATATATTTT. Amino acids: CASSQLTGGLSGNTIYF.

The DNA for the CDR3 is TGCGCCAGCAGGATTACGACTAATGAAAAACTGTTTTTT. This gives the protein CASRITTNEKLFF. V usage is TRBV5-1 and J usage is TRBJ1-4; D gene uncertain. V gave up 5 bases and J gave up 2 bases, with 7 bases separating them. The CDR3 covers 13 residues. The germline gives CDR1 SGHRS, CDR2 YFSETQ.

The chain links TRBV27 to TRBJ1-2, with D tentatively TRBD1 (5 bases). CDR1 and CDR2 from the germline V gene are MNHEY and SMNVEV (reference sequence). The CDR3 runs to 14 residues. Deletions cut 5 bases from V and 4 bases from J, with 14 bases between. As DNA, the CDR3 is TGTGCCAGCAGTGGCCTGCAGGGCGGCTATGGCTACACCTTC. Protein product: CASSGLQGGYGYTF.

The chain has TRBV2 and TRBJ2-7; unclear D gene. The V gene's germline CDR1 is SNHLY and CDR2 FYNNEI. Between the trimmed V and J ends, which lost 6 bases and 0 bases, there was a span of 6 bases. The CDR3 extends over 12 amino acids. The DNA of the CDR3 is TGTGCCAGCAGCCCGGTCTCCTACGAGCAGTACTTC. The encoded protein is CASSPVSYEQYF.

The genes are TRBV6-4 and TRBJ2-3, with a weak D call TRBD1 (6 bases). The CDR3 sequence is 14 residues long. CDR1 MRHNA and CDR2 SNTAGT come from the germline V gene. CDR3 sequence reads: CAISQGWATDTQYF. DNA for the CDR3: TGTGCAATCAGTCAGGGGTGGGCCACAGATACGCAGTATTTT.

V gene TRBV6-5 combines with J gene TRBJ1-6, with D perhaps matching TRBD1 (6 bases). The germline CDR1 and CDR2 sequences are MNHEY and SVGAGI. The CDR3 contains 15 residues. V shed 4 bases and J shed 7 bases, with 14 bases lying between them. CDR3 in amino acids: CASSFRYRENSPLHF. CDR3 bases: TGTGCCAGCAGTTTCCGCTACAGGGAAAATTCACCCCTCCACTTT.

The chain has TRBV7-2 and TRBJ1-3; no firm D call. Germline-derived CDR1 and CDR2 are SGHTA and FQGNSA. V was cut by 1 base and J by 8 bases, with 18 bases left in between. This CDR3 spans 16 amino acids. The CDR3 DNA reads TGTGCCAGCAGCTTAGGGGTTATGGACTATAGTGACACCATATATTTT. Protein product: CASSLGVMDYSDTIYF.

The chain employs TRBV19 and TRBJ1-1; no clear D gene. From germline, CDR1 is LNHDA and CDR2 SQIVND (reference sequence). The V end lost 1 base, the J end lost 2 bases, and 8 bases lay between the germline ends. The CDR3 has 14 amino acids. Here the CDR3 DNA reads TGTGCCAGTAGTATAGTCGCAGACAACACTGAAGCTTTCTTT. Translating gives CASSIVADNTEAFF.

The chain joins TRBV3-1 (or the pseudogene TRBV3-2) to TRBJ2-2, with TRBD1 matching 7 bases. The trim removed 3 bases at V and 4 bases at J, leaving 5 bases unmatched. Looked up from germline, CDR1 is LGHDT and CDR2 is YNNKEL (reference sequence). The CDR3 totals 15 residues. The CDR3 DNA sequence: TGTGCCAGCAGCCAGGAAAACAGGGGCACCGGGGAGCTGTTTTTT. This encodes CASSQENRGTGELFF.

This clone was observed a single time. The rearrangement uses TRBV18 and TRBJ2-7; 11 nucleotides match TRBD1. The CDR3 loop spans 19 amino acids. CDR1 is KGHSH and CDR2 is LQKENI in the germline V gene. The J segment lost 3 bases and the V segment lost 1 base, leaving 14 bases of the junction unmatched. DNA for the CDR3: TGTGCCAGCTCACCACTCCCCTCCGGGGTAGGGACAGGGGGCTACGAGCAGTACTTC. Protein sequence: CASSPLPSGVGTGGYEQYF.

The chain couples TRBV30 to TRBJ2-3; 8 bases line up with TRBD2. The V gene's germline CDR1 is GTSNPN and CDR2 SVGIG (reference sequence). Unmatched junction bases numbered 7, after V lost 4 bases and J lost 4 bases. There are 14 residues in the CDR3. Here the CDR3 reads CAWTGGRTADTQYF. The CDR3 DNA sequence: TGTGCCTGGACGGGCGGGAGGACTGCAGATACGCAGTATTTT. Full variable domain (remainder filled in from reference TRBV30 and TRBJ2-3): SQTIHQWPATLVQPVGSPLSLECTVEGTSNPNLYWYRQAAGRGLQLLFYSVGIGQISSEVPQNLSASRPQDRQFILSSKKLLLSDSGFYLCAWTGGRTADTQYFGPGTRLTVL.